This T cell receptor beta chain was sequenced during a study of neurological immune-mediated disorders. With respect to this clonotype: Its antigen remains unknown.

MiXCR, run by TCRdb on the 5' RACE reads, gives a single entry per CDR3 protein. The repertoire holds 55,000 to 70,000 distinct CDR3 sequences, with roughly 3.6% as singletons. The V segment lost 0 bases and the J segment 3 bases; nucleotides outside the gene matches: 8. In germline, CDR1 is KGHSH, CDR2 LQKENI. The length of the CDR3 is 16 residues. Study results and limitations: Subjects shared no identical expanded-clone CDR3 amino acid sequences, suggesting private TCR-beta repertoires in all groups.

V is TRBV18 and J is TRBJ2-7; 7 bases align to TRBD2. Sequenced: PBMCs. The origin of this receptor is a man aged 25-45 years with multiple sclerosis. DNA of the CDR3: TGTGCCAGCTCACCACCGGCCACTAGCGCGTACTACGAGCAGTACTTC. Residues: CASSPPATSAYYEQYF.